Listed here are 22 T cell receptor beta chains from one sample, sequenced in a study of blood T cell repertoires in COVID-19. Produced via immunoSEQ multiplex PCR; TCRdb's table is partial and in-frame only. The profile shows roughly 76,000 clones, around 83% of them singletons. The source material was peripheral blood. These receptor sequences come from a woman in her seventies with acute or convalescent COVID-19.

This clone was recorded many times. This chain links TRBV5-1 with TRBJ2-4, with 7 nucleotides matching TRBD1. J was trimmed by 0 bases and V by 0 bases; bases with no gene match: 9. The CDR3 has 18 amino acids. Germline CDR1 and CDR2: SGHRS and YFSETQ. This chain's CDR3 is CASSLGQGASLAKNIQYF. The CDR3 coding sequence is TGCGCCAGCAGCTTGGGACAGGGAGCATCTCTAGCCAAAAACATTCAGTACTTC.

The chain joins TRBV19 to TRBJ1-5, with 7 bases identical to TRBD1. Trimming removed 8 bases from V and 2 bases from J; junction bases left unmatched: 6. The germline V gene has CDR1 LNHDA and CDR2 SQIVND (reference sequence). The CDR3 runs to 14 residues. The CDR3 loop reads CASVGTVGNQPQHF. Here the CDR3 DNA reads TGTGCCAGTGTGGGGACAGTGGGCAATCAGCCCCAGCATTTT.

The CDR3 sequence is CASSQSETGELFF. CDR3 DNA sequence: TGTGCCAGCAGCCAAAGTGAGACCGGGGAGCTGTTTTTT. The V and J genes are TRBV3-1 (or the pseudogene TRBV3-2) and TRBJ2-2; no definite D call. With 2 bases removed from V and 5 bases from J, the gap between germline ends came to 6 bases. The CDR3 loop spans 13 amino acids. Germline CDR1 is LGHDT and CDR2 is YNNKEL (reference sequence).

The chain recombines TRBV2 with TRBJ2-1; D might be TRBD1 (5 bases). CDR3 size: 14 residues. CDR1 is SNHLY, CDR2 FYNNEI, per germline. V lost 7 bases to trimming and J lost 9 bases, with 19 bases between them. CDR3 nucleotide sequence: TGTGCCAGCAAGGTTATTGGGGCCACAATTGAGCAGTTCTTC. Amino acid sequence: CASKVIGATIEQFF.

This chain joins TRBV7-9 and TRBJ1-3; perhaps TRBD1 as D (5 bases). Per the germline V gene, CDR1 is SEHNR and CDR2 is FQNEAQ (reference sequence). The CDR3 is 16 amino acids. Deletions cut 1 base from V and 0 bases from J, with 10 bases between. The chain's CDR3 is CASSLVQDISGNTIYF. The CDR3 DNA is TGTGCCAGCAGCTTAGTACAGGACATCTCTGGAAACACCATATATTTT.

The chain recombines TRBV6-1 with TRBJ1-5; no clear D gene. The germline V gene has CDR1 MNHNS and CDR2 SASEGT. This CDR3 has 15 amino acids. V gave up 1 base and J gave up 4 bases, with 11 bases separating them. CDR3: CASSEGSAFNQPQHF. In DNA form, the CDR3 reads TGTGCCAGCAGTGAAGGCAGCGCCTTTAATCAGCCCCAGCATTTT.

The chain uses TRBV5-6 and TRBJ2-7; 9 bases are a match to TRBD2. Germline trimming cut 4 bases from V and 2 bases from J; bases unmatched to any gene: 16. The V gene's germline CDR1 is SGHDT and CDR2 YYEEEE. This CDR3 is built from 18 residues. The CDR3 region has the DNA TGTGCCAGCAGCCTTCATAGGGCGGGAGGGCATTCGGCCTACGAGCAGTACTTC. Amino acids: CASSLHRAGGHSAYEQYF.

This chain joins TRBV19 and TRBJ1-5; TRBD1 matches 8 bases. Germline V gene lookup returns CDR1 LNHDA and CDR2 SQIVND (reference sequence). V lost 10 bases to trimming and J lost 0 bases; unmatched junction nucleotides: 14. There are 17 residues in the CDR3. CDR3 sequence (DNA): TGTGCCACCGTATCCGGGACAGGCCGGGATAGCAATCAGCCCCAGCATTTT. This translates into CATVSGTGRDSNQPQHF.

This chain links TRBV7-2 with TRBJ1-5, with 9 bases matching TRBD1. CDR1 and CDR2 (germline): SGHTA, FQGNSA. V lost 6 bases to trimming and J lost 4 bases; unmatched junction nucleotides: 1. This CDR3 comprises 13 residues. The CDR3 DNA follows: TGTGCCAGCAGTGGACAGGGGAATCAGCCCCAGCATTTT. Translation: CASSGQGNQPQHF.

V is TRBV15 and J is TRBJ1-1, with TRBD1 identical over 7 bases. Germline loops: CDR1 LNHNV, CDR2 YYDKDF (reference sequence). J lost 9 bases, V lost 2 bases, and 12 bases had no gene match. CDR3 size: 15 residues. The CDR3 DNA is TGTGCCACCAGCAGAAACTCGGACAGGATGCTACAAGCTTTCTTT. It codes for CATSRNSDRMLQAFF. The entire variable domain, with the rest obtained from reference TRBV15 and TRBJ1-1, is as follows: DAMVIQNPRYQVTQFGKPVTLSCSQTLNHNVMYWYQQKSSQAPKLLFHYYDKDFNNEADTPDNFQSRRPNTSFCFLDIRSPGLGDTAMYLCATSRNSDRMLQAFFGQGTRLTVV.

CDR3 sequence: CASSFPGLAGFEQFF. The DNA of the CDR3 is TGTGCCAGCAGCTTTCCGGGACTAGCGGGTTTTGAGCAGTTCTTC. The chain has TRBV5-4 and TRBJ2-1, with 12 bases aligning to TRBD2. The CDR3 loop spans 15 amino acids. Losses at the gene ends were 2 bases for V and 9 bases for J; bases not matched to a gene: 6. Germline V gives CDR1 SGHNT, CDR2 YYREEE (reference sequence).

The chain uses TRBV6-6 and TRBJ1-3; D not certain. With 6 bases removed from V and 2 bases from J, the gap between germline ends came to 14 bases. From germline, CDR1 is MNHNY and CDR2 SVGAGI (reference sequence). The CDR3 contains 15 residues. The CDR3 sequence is CASSTALRTGNTIYF. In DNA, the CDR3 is TGTGCCAGCAGCACTGCACTCAGGACTGGAAACACCATATATTTT.

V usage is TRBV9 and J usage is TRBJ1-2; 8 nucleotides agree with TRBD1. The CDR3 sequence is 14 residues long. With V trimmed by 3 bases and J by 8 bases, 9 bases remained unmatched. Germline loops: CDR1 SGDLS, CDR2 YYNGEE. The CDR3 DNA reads TGTGCCAGCAGCGCTCTAGGACAGGGTTTGGGCTACACCTTC. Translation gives CASSALGQGLGYTF.

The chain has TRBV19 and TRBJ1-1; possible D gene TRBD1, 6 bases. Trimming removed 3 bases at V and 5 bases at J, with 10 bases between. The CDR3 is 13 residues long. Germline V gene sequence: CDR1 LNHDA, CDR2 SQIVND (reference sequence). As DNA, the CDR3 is TGTGCCAGTAGTATTAGAGGGGGAACTGAAGCTTTCTTT. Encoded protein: CASSIRGGTEAFF. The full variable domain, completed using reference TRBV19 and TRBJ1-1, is DGGITQSPKYLFRKEGQNVTLSCEQNLNHDAMYWYRQDPGQGLRLIYYSQIVNDFQKGDIAEGYSVSREKKESFPLTVTSAQKNPTAFYLCASSIRGGTEAFFGQGTRLTVV.

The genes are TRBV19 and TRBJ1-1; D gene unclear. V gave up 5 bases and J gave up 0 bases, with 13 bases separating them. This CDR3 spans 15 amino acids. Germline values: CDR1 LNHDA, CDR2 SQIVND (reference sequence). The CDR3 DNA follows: TGTGCCAGTAGTGTTTCGGGTGTTATGAACACTGAAGCTTTCTTT. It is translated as CASSVSGVMNTEAFF. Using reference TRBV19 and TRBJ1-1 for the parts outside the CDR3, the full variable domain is DGGITQSPKYLFRKEGQNVTLSCEQNLNHDAMYWYRQDPGQGLRLIYYSQIVNDFQKGDIAEGYSVSREKKESFPLTVTSAQKNPTAFYLCASSVSGVMNTEAFFGQGTRLTVV.

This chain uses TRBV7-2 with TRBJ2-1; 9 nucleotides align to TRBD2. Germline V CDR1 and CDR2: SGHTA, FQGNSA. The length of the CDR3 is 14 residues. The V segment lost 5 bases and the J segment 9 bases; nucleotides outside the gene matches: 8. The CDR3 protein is CASSGGLAGGEQFF. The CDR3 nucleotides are TGTGCCAGCAGCGGGGGACTAGCTGGCGGTGAGCAGTTCTTC.

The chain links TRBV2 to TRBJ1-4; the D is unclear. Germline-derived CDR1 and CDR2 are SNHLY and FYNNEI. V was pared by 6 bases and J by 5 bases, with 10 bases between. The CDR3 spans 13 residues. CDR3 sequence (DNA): TGTGCCAGCAGGACTCGGGAGAATGAAAAACTGTTTTTT. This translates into CASRTRENEKLFF.

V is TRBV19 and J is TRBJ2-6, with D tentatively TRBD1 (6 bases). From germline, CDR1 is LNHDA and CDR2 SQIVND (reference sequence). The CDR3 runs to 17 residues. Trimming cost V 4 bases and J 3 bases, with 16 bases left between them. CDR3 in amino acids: CASSSPRGTYGANVLTF. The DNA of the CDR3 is TGTGCCAGTAGTAGTCCCAGGGGCACCTATGGGGCCAACGTCCTGACTTTC.

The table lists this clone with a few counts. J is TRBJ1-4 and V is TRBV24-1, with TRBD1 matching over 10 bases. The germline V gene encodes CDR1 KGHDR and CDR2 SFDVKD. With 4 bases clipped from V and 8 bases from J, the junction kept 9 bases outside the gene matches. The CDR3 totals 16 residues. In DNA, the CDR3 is TGTGCCACCAGTGACCCCTCCGGGACAGGGGAAGAAAAACTGTTTTTT. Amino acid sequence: CATSDPSGTGEEKLFF.

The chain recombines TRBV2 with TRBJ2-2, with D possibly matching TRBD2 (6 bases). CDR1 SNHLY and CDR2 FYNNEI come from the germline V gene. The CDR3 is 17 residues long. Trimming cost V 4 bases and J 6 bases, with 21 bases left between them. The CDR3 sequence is CASSGHPGAVRAGELFF. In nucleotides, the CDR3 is TGTGCCAGCAGTGGGCACCCGGGAGCAGTCCGCGCCGGGGAGCTGTTTTTT.

CDR3 sequence reads: CASSLTPGQGSEQYF. Here the CDR3 DNA reads TGCGCCAGCAGCCTTACACCGGGACAGGGCTCCGAGCAGTACTTC. The chain has TRBV5-1 and TRBJ2-7; 9 bases line up with TRBD1. The CDR3 has 15 amino acids. V dropped 4 bases and J dropped 6; count of bases not matched to a gene: 11. Germline V CDR1 and CDR2: SGHRS, YFSETQ.

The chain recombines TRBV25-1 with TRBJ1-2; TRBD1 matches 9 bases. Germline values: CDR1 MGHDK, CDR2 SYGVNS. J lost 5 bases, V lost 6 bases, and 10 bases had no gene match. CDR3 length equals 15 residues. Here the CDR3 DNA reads TGTGCCAGCAGCGGGGACAGGGCGCTTAGTTATGGCTACACCTTC. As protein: CASSGDRALSYGYTF.